Shown below are 27 T cell receptor beta chains from a single sample sequenced in a study of T cell changes during pregnancy in multiple sclerosis. The assay was immunoSEQ multiplex PCR, and TCRdb's table has in-frame clones only and misses some. The profile shows 90,000 to 95,000 clones, 94% of them singletons. Sequences were derived from peripheral blood, sampled in the third trimester of pregnancy. The receptors were sampled from a female donor with multiple sclerosis, enrolled in a pregnancy study.

The genes are TRBV28 and TRBJ1-5; possible D gene TRBD1, 6 bases. Trimming left V 2 bases short and J 6 bases short, with 11 bases between. The CDR3 spans 14 residues. Germline values: CDR1 MDHEN, CDR2 SYDVKM. The CDR3: CASSLEQGGQPQHF. The CDR3 region has the DNA TGTGCCAGCAGTTTAGAACAGGGTGGTCAGCCCCAGCATTTT. The variable domain in full, with the rest retrieved from reference TRBV28 and TRBJ1-5, is DVKVTQSSRYLVKRTGEKVFLECVQDMDHENMFWYRQDPGLGLRLIYFSYDVKMKEKGDIPEGYSVSREKKERFSLILESASTNQTSMYLCASSLEQGGQPQHFGDGTRLSIL.

V is TRBV28 and J is TRBJ2-3; no clear D gene. Per the germline V gene, CDR1 is MDHEN and CDR2 is SYDVKM. The CDR3 has 12 residues. The V and J ends lost 7 bases and 0 bases respectively, with 5 bases between them. CDR3 protein: CASISSTDTQYF. CDR3 sequence (DNA): TGTGCCAGCATTAGCAGCACAGATACGCAGTATTTT.

The V call is TRBV10-2, the J call TRBJ2-5; unclear D gene. Trimming cost V 5 bases and J 1 base, with 11 bases left between them. This CDR3 has 14 amino acids. Germline CDR1 and CDR2: WSHSY and SAAADI. The CDR3 bases are TGCGCCAGCAGTTTGACACCGCCCCAAGAGACCCAGTACTTC. The encoded protein is CASSLTPPQETQYF.

The chain is built from TRBV6-5 and TRBJ2-2; D unresolved. Looked up from germline, CDR1 is MNHEY and CDR2 is SVGAGI. The germline V and J ends were trimmed by 0 bases and 6 bases, with 14 bases remaining between them. The CDR3 extends over 16 amino acids. CDR3 sequence reads: CASSYSFSSPPGELFF. The DNA for the CDR3 is TGTGCCAGCAGTTACTCTTTCAGTTCCCCCCCCGGGGAGCTGTTTTTT.

The V gene is TRBV20-1, the J gene TRBJ2-1, with unresolved D. Germline CDR1 and CDR2: DFQATT and SNEGSKA (reference sequence). The CDR3 is made up of 10 amino acids. The V gene lost 3 bases and the J gene lost 9 bases, with 6 bases spanning the gap. In DNA form, the CDR3 reads TGCAGTGCTAGTACGGGTGAGCAGTTCTTC. The encoded protein is CSASTGEQFF.

CDR3 coding DNA: TGTGCCACCAGCAGGAGACAGAACCCCTCCTACAATGAGCAGTTCTTC. Its translation: CATSRRQNPSYNEQFF. V usage is TRBV15 and J usage is TRBJ2-1, with D perhaps matching TRBD1 (5 bases). The germline V and J ends were trimmed by 3 bases and 0 bases, with 12 bases remaining between them. The germline gives CDR1 LNHNV, CDR2 YYDKDF (reference sequence). CDR3 size: 16 residues. Based on the CDR3 plus reference TRBV15 and TRBJ2-1, the full variable domain is DAMVIQNPRYQVTQFGKPVTLSCSQTLNHNVMYWYQQKSSQAPKLLFHYYDKDFNNEADTPDNFQSRRPNTSFCFLDIRSPGLGDTAMYLCATSRRQNPSYNEQFFGPGTRLTVL.

The chain couples TRBV14 to TRBJ2-7; D call uncertain. The germline V gene encodes CDR1 SGHDN and CDR2 FVKESK. Trimming took off 2 bases at V and 2 bases at J, with 10 bases between the two ends. The CDR3 contains 14 residues. The CDR3 bases are TGTGCCAGCAGCCAACGAGCAATGCCCTACGAGCAGTACTTC. Translation: CASSQRAMPYEQYF.

V usage is TRBV7-9 and J usage is TRBJ2-7; D remains ambiguous. V was pared by 5 bases and J by 5 bases, with 16 bases between. The CDR3 extends over 14 amino acids. From germline, CDR1 is SEHNR and CDR2 FQNEAQ (reference sequence). CDR3 bases: TGTGCCAGCAGCCCCCGCCTTAGTGCACACGAGCAGTACTTC. It codes for CASSPRLSAHEQYF.

This clone was counted only a few times. V usage is TRBV28 and J usage is TRBJ1-1, with D perhaps matching TRBD1 (5 bases). Germline CDR1 and CDR2: MDHEN and SYDVKM. V was cut by 6 bases and J by 6 bases, with 8 bases left in between. CDR3 length: 11 residues. CDR3 residues: CASRGRPEAFF. CDR3 sequence (DNA): TGTGCCAGCAGGGGGCGGCCTGAAGCTTTCTTT. The whole variable domain, filled in from reference TRBV28 and TRBJ1-1, reads DVKVTQSSRYLVKRTGEKVFLECVQDMDHENMFWYRQDPGLGLRLIYFSYDVKMKEKGDIPEGYSVSREKKERFSLILESASTNQTSMYLCASRGRPEAFFGQGTRLTVV.

The rearrangement uses TRBV5-1 and TRBJ2-3; 8 nucleotides line up with TRBD1. The length of the CDR3 is 13 residues. V was pared by 6 bases and J by 3 bases, with 3 bases of the junction left unmatched. CDR1 and CDR2 (germline): SGHRS, YFSETQ. DNA for the CDR3: TGCGCCAGCACCCGGACAGGGACAGATACGCAGTATTTT. Residues: CASTRTGTDTQYF.

The gene calls are TRBV28 and TRBJ1-5; 8 bases match TRBD1. Looked up from germline, CDR1 is MDHEN and CDR2 is SYDVKM. CDR3 length: 16 amino acids. Germline trimming cut 6 bases from V and 5 bases from J; bases unmatched to any gene: 12. Here the CDR3 DNA reads TGTGCCAGCAGACAAACAGGGGGTGGGATACATCAGCCCCAGCATTTT. Its protein is CASRQTGGGIHQPQHF.

The CDR3 bases are TGCAGCATCGGCGGGGGGGCGGACATTCAGTACTTC. Its protein is CSIGGGADIQYF. The J gene is TRBJ2-4, the V gene TRBV29-1; 9 bases agree with TRBD2. This CDR3 is built from 12 residues. V lost 8 bases, J lost 8 bases, and 7 bases stayed unmatched. Germline V CDR1 and CDR2: SQVTM, ANQGSEA.

The chain has TRBV5-5 and TRBJ2-7, with 9 bases aligning to TRBD1. This CDR3 spans 15 amino acids. The junction had 5 bases not matched to a gene; V was cut back by 4 bases and J by 0 bases. Germline CDR1 and CDR2: SGHKS and YYEKEE (reference sequence). CDR3 DNA sequence: TGTGCCAGCAGCCCGGGACAGGGAAGCTCCTACGAGCAGTACTTC. Protein sequence: CASSPGQGSSYEQYF.

This chain uses TRBV7-6 with TRBJ1-2, with D unresolved. In germline, CDR1 is SGHVS, CDR2 FNYEAQ. V lost 5 bases, J lost 3 bases, and 16 bases lay in between. The CDR3 runs to 15 residues. The CDR3 coding sequence is TGTGCCAGCAGCCCTTCCCCGGAGGATGACTATGGCTACACCTTC. Translating it yields CASSPSPEDDYGYTF.

In its sample, this clone was seen once. The J gene is TRBJ2-1, the V gene TRBV4-3, with 9 bases matching TRBD2. The J segment lost 0 bases and the V segment lost 4 bases, leaving 10 bases of the junction unmatched. Germline V gene lookup returns CDR1 LGHNA and CDR2 YSLEER. The CDR3 runs 18 residues. The CDR3 here is CASSLASGRSSSYNEQFF. The CDR3 DNA reads as TGCGCCAGCAGCCTGGCCAGCGGGAGGTCGAGCTCCTACAATGAGCAGTTCTTC.

Here the CDR3 DNA reads TGTGCCAGCAGCTTTTTGGTGGGCGCTGAGCAGTTCTTC. Protein: CASSFLVGAEQFF. This chain links TRBV5-5 with TRBJ2-1; D not certain. Trimming took 2 bases from V and 9 from J, leaving 12 bases between them. CDR3 size: 13 residues. From germline, CDR1 is SGHKS and CDR2 YYEKEE (reference sequence).

The chain combines TRBV6-9 with TRBJ1-1; D unresolved. CDR3 size: 15 residues. Looked up from germline, CDR1 is MNHGY and CDR2 is SVAAGI. Trimming took off 4 bases at V and 4 bases at J, with 16 bases between the two ends. The CDR3 DNA reads TGTGCCAGCAGTTTCCGCTACGGAGAGAGCACTGAAGCTTTCTTT. Its protein is CASSFRYGESTEAFF.

The rearrangement joins TRBV18 to TRBJ2-3, with D maybe TRBD1 (5 bases). Germline values: CDR1 KGHSH, CDR2 LQKENI. This CDR3 has 15 residues. V lost 6 bases, J lost 5 bases, and 18 bases lay in between. CDR3 sequence: CASSPIGALGDTQYF. The CDR3 DNA reads as TGTGCCAGCTCTCCTATAGGGGCCTTAGGAGATACGCAGTATTTT. Filled out from reference TRBV18 and TRBJ2-3, the complete variable domain reads NAGVMQNPRHLVRRRGQEARLRCSPMKGHSHVYWYRQLPEEGLKFMVYLQKENIIDESGMPKERFSAEFPKEGPSILRIQQVVRGDSAAYFCASSPIGALGDTQYFGPGTRLTVL.

This chain connects TRBV28 to TRBJ1-2, with a weak D call TRBD1 (5 bases). With 2 bases removed from V and 8 bases from J, the gap between germline ends came to 15 bases. Looked up from germline, CDR1 is MDHEN and CDR2 is SYDVKM. The CDR3 length is 14 residues. The CDR3: CASSLVTVERGYTF. For the CDR3, the DNA is TGTGCCAGCAGTTTAGTGACAGTCGAACGGGGCTACACCTTC.

The chain employs TRBV6-5 and TRBJ1-4, with no clear D. CDR3 size: 13 residues. Germline V gives CDR1 MNHEY, CDR2 SVGAGI. The V and J ends lost 2 bases and 8 bases respectively, with 9 bases between them. The CDR3 nucleotides read TGTGCCAGCAGTTACATCTCGGGGGAAAAACTGTTTTTT. Translation gives CASSYISGEKLFF.

The chain employs TRBV19 and TRBJ2-1; 8 bases fit TRBD1. The CDR3 consists of 15 residues. CDR1 is LNHDA and CDR2 is SQIVND in the germline V gene (reference sequence). J was trimmed by 8 bases and V by 2 bases; bases with no gene match: 8. The CDR3 DNA is TGTGCCAGTAGTATATTCGGACAGGGCCCCCATGAGCAGTTCTTC. This sequence encodes CASSIFGQGPHEQFF.

This rearrangement joins TRBV19 to TRBJ2-1; 11 positions agree with TRBD1. Germline CDR1 is LNHDA and CDR2 is SQIVND (reference sequence). With 4 bases clipped from V and 13 bases from J, the junction kept 3 bases outside the gene matches. The CDR3 length is 12 residues. CDR3 amino acids: CASSKGQGAQFF. For the CDR3, the DNA is TGTGCCAGTAGTAAAGGACAGGGGGCCCAGTTCTTC.

The chain couples TRBV15 to TRBJ1-3; D gene uncertain. Germline V gives CDR1 LNHNV, CDR2 YYDKDF (reference sequence). This CDR3 has 13 residues. Between the trimmed V and J ends, which lost 0 bases and 8 bases, there was a span of 8 bases. CDR3 in amino acids: CATSRDARDTIYF. DNA of the CDR3: TGTGCCACCAGCAGAGATGCCCGAGACACCATATATTTT.

The genes are TRBV6-6 and TRBJ2-3; no reliable D call. V was shortened by 4 bases and J by 2 bases, with 4 bases between the two germline ends. Germline lookup yields CDR1 MNHNY and CDR2 SVGAGI (reference sequence). This CDR3 comprises 12 residues. Here the CDR3 reads CASSSSTDTQYF. The CDR3 DNA sequence: TGTGCCAGCAGTTCTTCCACAGATACGCAGTATTTT.

In its sample, this clone was seen once. CDR3 loop: CASSLGSGAYNEQFF. CDR3 coding DNA: TGTGCCAGCAGCTTAGGCAGCGGGGCCTACAATGAGCAGTTCTTC. The chain employs TRBV11-2 and TRBJ2-1; 7 bases map to TRBD2. Trimming took 1 base from V and 2 from J; bases not matched to a gene: 2. Germline CDR1 SGHAT, CDR2 FQNNGV. The CDR3 is made up of 15 amino acids. Drawing the rest from reference TRBV11-2 and TRBJ2-1, the complete variable domain is EAGVAQSPRYKIIEKRQSVAFWCNPISGHATLYWYQQILGQGPKLLIQFQNNGVVDDSQLPKDRFSAERLKGVDSTLKIQPAKLEDSAVYLCASSLGSGAYNEQFFGPGTRLTVL.

This sequence joins TRBV4-2 and TRBJ2-5; TRBD2 might be the D (6 bases). The CDR3 has 16 amino acids. The V gene lost 1 base and the J gene lost 1 base, with 13 bases spanning the gap. Germline assignment: CDR1 LGHNA and CDR2 YNFKEQ. The chain's CDR3 is CASSQGRGFSQETQYF. The CDR3 DNA is TGTGCCAGCAGCCAAGGCCGGGGGTTCTCCCAAGAGACCCAGTACTTC.

The sample holds one count of this clone. J is TRBJ2-3 and V is TRBV6-5; TRBD1 agrees at 7 bases. Trimming at V came to 1 base and at J to 6 bases, leaving 4 bases not matched to a gene. Germline V CDR1 and CDR2: MNHEY, SVGAGI. The CDR3 is 14 residues long. The CDR3: CASSYYEGADTQYF. The CDR3 nucleotides are TGTGCCAGCAGTTACTATGAGGGGGCTGATACGCAGTATTTT.